A single TCR beta chain is shown here with its context. During its preparation, the TCRbeta library received unique molecular identifiers. TCRdb recomputed calls from the PCR reads with MiXCR, one row per CDR3 protein. The sample has 95,000 to 120,000 distinct CDR3 sequences; approximately 6.4% are singletons. This sample was taken from a study of T-cell reconstitution after alpha-beta-depleted transplantation in children. The receptor was derived from a male patient under 10 years old who had a stem cell transplant for acute lymphoblastic leukemia, so the T cells may come from the graft donor. The sequenced sample was PBMCs, mostly from graft donor cells, obtained 360 days after TCRalphabeta/CD19-depleted stem cell transplant.

In DNA form, the CDR3 reads TGTGCCAGCACGAGGGGGCCCCAAGAGACCCAGTACTTC. This encodes CASTRGPQETQYF. The V and J genes are TRBV9 and TRBJ2-5; 7 bases align to TRBD1. V was clipped by 6 bases and J by 1 base; unmatched bases: 3. The germline V gene has CDR1 SGDLS and CDR2 YYNGEE. The CDR3 is 13 amino acids.